This T cell receptor (beta chain) was sequenced during a study of blood T cell repertoires in COVID-19. The overall study: The analysed material was cDNA or gDNA that came from T cells, B-cell-depleted T cells, or PBMCs.

Germline loops: CDR1 LNHDA, CDR2 SQIVND (reference sequence). V was pared by 3 bases and J by 10 bases, with 4 bases of the junction left unmatched. The CDR3 is 13 residues long. In its sample, this clone was seen once. Methods used by the authors: The authors estimated nucleated cell counts from reference gene primer amplification. Sequencing used immunoSEQ multiplex PCR; TCRdb keeps in-frame clones, though not all of them. V and J calls and clone size are those listed in that table; D and trimming were worked out from the DNA. Among 200,000 to 250,000 clones listed, almost 90% were seen once. The sequence came from an elderly man with acute or convalescent COVID-19. The sequencing sample was made of peripheral blood. J is TRBJ2-1 and V is TRBV19; 9 bases match TRBD1. This CDR3 reads CASSMGQGIEQFF. The CDR3 DNA follows: TGTGCCAGTAGTATGGGACAGGGAATCGAGCAGTTCTTC.